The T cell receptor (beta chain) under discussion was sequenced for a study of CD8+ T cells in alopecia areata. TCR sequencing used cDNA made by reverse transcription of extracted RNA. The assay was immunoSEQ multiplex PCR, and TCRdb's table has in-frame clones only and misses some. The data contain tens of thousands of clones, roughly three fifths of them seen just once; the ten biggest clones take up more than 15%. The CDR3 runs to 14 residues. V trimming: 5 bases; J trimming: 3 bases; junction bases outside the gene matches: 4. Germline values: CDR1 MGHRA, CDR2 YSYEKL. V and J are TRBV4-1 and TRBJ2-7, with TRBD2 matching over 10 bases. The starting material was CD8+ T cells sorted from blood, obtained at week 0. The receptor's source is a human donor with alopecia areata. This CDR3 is CASSWTSGGYEQYF. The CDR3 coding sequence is TGCGCCAGCAGCTGGACTAGCGGTGGCTACGAGCAGTACTTC.